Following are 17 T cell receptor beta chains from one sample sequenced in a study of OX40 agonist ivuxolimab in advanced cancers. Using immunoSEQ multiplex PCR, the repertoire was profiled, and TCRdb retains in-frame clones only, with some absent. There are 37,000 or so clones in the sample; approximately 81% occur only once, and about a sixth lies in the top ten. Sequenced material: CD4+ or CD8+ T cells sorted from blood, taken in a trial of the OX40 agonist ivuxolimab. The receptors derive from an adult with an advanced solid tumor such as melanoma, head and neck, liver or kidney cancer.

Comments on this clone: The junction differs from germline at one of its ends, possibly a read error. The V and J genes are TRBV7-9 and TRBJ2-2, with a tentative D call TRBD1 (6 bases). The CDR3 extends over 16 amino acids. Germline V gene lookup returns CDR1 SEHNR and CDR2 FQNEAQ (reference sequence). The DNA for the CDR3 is TGTGCCAGCAGCTTAAGGGTGGGACACAGCACCAGGGAGCTGTTTTTT. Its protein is CASSLRVGHSTRELFF.

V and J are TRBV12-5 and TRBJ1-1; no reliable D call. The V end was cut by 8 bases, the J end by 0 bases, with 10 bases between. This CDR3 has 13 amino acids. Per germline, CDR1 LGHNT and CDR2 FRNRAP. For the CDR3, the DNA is TGTGCTAGTTATCAGGAGATGAACACTGAAGCTTTCTTT. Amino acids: CASYQEMNTEAFF.

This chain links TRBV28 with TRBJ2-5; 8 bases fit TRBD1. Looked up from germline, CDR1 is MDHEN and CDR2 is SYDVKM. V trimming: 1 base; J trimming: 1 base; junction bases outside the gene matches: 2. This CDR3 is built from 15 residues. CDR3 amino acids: CASSLFTGGQETQYF. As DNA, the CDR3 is TGTGCCAGCAGTTTATTCACAGGGGGCCAAGAGACCCAGTACTTC.

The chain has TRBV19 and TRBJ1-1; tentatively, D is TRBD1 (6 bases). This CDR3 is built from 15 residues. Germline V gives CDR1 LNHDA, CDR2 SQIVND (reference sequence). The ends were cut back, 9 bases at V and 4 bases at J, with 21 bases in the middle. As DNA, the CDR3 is TGTGCCAGAAGGGGGATTGCGGACAGAGTCACTGAAGCTTTCTTT. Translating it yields CARRGIADRVTEAFF.

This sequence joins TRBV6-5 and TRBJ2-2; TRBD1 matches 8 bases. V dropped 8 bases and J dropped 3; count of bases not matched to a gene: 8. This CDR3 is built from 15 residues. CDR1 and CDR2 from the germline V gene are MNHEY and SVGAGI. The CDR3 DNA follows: TGTGCCAGCTCCATCGGACAGGGTTACACCGGGGAGCTGTTTTTT. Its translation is CASSIGQGYTGELFF.

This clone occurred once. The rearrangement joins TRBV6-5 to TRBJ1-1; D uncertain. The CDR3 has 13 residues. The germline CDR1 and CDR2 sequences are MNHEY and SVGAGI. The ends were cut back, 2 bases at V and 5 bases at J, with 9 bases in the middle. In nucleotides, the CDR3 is TGTGCCAGCAGTTACGATTGGGGTACTGAAGCTTTCTTT. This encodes CASSYDWGTEAFF.

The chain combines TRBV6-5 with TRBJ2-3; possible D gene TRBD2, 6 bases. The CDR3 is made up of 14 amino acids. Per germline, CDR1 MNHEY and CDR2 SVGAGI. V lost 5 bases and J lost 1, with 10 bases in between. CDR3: CASSMGLGTDTQYF. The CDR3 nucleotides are TGTGCCAGCAGTATGGGACTCGGCACAGATACGCAGTATTTT.

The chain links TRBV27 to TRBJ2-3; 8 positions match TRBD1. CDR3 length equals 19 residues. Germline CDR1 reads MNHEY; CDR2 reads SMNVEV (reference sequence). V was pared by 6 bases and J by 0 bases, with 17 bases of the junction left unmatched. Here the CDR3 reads CASSLRGQWTGTSTDTQYF. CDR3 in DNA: TGTGCCAGCAGCCTAAGGGGCCAATGGACAGGGACTAGCACAGATACGCAGTATTTT.

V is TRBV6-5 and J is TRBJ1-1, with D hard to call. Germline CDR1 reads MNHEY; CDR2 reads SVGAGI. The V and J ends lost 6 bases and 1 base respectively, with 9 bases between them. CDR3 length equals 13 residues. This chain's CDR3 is CASSPLGNTEAFF. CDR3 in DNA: TGTGCCAGCAGCCCCCTCGGGAACACTGAAGCTTTCTTT.

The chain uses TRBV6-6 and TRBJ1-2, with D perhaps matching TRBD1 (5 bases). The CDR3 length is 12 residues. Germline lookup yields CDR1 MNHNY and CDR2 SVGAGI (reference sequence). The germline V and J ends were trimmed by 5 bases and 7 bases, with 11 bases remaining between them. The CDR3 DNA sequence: TGTGCCAGCAGTCCTTCCCAGGGTGGCTACACCTTC. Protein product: CASSPSQGGYTF.

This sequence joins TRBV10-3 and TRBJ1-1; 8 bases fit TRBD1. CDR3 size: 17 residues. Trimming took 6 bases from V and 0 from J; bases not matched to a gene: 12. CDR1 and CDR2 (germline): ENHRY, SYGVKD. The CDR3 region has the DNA TGTGCCATCAGCCTATCTGGACAGGGTGGGATGAACACTGAAGCTTTCTTT. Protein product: CAISLSGQGGMNTEAFF.

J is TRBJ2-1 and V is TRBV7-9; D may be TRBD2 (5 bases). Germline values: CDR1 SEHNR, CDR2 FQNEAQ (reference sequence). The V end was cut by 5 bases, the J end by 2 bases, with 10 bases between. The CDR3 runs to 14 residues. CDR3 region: CASSPVRAYNEQFF. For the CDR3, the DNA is TGTGCCAGCAGCCCGGTGAGGGCCTACAATGAGCAGTTCTTC.

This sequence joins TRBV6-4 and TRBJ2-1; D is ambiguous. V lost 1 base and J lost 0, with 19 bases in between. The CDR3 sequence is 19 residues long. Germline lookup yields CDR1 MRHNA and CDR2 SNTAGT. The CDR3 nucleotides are TGTGCCAGCAGTGACTTACCGGTGCTCGGTTCTAGCTCCTACAATGAGCAGTTCTTC. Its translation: CASSDLPVLGSSSYNEQFF.

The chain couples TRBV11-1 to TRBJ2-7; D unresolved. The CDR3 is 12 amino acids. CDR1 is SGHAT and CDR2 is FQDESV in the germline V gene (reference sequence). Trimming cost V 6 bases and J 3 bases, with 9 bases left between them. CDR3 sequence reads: CASRALGYEQYF. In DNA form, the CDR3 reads TGTGCCAGCAGAGCTCTGGGCTACGAGCAGTACTTC.

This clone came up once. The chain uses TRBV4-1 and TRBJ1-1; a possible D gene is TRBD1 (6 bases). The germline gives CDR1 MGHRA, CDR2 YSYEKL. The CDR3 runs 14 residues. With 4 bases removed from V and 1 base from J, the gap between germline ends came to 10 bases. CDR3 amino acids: CASSPQGGNTEAFF. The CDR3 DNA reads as TGCGCCAGCAGCCCACAGGGTGGGAACACTGAAGCTTTCTTT.

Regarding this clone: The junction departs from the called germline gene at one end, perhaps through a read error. The CDR3 loop is CASSLYVTGMKTEAFF. In nucleotides, the CDR3 is TGTGCCAGCAGCTTGTATGTGACAGGGATGAAGACTGAAGCTTTCTTT. J is TRBJ1-1 and V is TRBV5-6, with 7 bases that match TRBD1. The germline CDR1 and CDR2 sequences are SGHDT and YYEEEE. The CDR3 is 16 amino acids.

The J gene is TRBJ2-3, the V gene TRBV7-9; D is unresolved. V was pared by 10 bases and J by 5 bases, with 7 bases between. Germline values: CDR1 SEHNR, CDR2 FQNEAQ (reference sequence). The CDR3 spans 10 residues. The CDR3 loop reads CATRKDTQYF. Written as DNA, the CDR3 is TGTGCCACTCGGAAAGATACGCAGTATTTT.